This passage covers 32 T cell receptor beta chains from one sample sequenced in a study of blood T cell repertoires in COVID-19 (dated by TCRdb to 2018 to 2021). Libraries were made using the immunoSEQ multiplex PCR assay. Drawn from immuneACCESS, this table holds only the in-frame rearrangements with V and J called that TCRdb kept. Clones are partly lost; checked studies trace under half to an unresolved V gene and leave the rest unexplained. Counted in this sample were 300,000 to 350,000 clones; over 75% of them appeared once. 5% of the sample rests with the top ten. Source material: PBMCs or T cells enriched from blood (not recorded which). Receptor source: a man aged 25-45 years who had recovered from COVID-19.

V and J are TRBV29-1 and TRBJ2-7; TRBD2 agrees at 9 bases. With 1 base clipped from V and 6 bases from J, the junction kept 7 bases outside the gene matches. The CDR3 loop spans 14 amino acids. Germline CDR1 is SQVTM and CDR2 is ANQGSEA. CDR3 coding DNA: TGCAGCGTTGAAGGCGGGGGGGCTGCCGTCGAGCAGTACTTC. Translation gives CSVEGGGAAVEQYF.

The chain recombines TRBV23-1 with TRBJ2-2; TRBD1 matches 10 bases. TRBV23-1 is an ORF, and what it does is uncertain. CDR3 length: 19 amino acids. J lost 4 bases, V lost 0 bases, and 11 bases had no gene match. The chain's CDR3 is CASSQSCLWGQGITGELFF. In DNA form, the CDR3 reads TGCGCCAGCAGTCAATCCTGCTTGTGGGGACAGGGGATCACCGGGGAGCTGTTTTTT.

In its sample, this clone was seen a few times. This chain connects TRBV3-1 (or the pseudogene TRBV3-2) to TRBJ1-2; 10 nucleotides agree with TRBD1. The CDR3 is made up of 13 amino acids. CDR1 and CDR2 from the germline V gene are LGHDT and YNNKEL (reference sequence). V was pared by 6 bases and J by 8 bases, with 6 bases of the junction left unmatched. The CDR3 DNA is TGTGCCAGCAGTCGACAGGGGGCAGGGGGCTACACCTTC. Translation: CASSRQGAGGYTF.

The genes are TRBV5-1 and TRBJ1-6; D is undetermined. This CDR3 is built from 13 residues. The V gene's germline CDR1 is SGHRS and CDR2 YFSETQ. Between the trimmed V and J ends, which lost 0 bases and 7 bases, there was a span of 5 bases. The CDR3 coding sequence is TGCGCCAGCAGCTTGGGGCAAAATTCACCCCTCCACTTT. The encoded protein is CASSLGQNSPLHF. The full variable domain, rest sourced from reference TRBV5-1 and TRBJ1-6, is KAGVTQTPRYLIKTRGQQVTLSCSPISGHRSVSWYQQTPGQGLQFLFEYFSETQRNKGNFPGRFSGRQFSNSRSEMNVSTLELGDSALYLCASSLGQNSPLHFGNGTRLTVT.

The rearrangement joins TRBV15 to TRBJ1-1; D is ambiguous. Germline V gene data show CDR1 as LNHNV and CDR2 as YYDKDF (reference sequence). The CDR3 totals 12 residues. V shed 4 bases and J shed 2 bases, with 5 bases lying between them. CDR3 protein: CATSTFNTEAFF. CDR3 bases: TGTGCCACCAGCACGTTTAACACTGAAGCTTTCTTT.

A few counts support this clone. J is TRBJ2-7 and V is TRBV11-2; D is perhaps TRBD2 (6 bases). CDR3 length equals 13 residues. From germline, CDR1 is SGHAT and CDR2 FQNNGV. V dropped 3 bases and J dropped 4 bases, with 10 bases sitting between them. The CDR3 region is CASSFGGTYEQYF. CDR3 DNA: TGTGCCAGCAGCTTTGGGGGGACGTACGAGCAGTACTTC.

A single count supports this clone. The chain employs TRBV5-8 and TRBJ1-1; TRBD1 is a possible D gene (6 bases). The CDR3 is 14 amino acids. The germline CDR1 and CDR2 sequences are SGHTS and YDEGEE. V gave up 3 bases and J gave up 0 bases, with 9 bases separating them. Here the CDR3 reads CASSWRTVNTEAFF. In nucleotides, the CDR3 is TGTGCCAGCAGCTGGAGGACAGTGAACACTGAAGCTTTCTTT.

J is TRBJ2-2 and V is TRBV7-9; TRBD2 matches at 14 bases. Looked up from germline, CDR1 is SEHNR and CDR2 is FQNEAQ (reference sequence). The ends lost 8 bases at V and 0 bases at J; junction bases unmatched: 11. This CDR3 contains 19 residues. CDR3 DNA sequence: TGTGCCAGCCACCGATGGGGGACTAGCGGGGGAACGAACACCGGGGAGCTGTTTTTT. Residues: CASHRWGTSGGTNTGELFF.

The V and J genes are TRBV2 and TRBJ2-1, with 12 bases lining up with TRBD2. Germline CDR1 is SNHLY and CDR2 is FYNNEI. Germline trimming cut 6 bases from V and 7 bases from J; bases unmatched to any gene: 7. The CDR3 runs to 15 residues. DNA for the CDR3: TGTGCCAGCAGAGCACTAGCGGGGGGACTGAATGAGCAGTTCTTC. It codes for CASRALAGGLNEQFF.

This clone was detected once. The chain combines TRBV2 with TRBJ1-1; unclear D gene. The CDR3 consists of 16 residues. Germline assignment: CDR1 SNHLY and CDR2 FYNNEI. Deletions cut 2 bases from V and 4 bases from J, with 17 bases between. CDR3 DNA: TGTGCCAGCAGTGAATCCCATCACTCTCAGGTCACTGAAGCTTTCTTT. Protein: CASSESHHSQVTEAFF.

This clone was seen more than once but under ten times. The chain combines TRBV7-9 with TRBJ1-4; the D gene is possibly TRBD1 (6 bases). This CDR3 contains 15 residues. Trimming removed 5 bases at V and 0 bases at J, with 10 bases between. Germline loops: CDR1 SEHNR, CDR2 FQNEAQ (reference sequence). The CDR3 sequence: CASSVRTATNEKLFF. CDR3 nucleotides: TGTGCCAGCAGCGTAAGGACAGCAACTAATGAAAAACTGTTTTTT.

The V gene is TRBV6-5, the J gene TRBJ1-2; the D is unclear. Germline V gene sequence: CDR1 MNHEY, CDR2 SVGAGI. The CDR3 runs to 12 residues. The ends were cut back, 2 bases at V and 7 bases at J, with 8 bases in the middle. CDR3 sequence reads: CASSYGPFGYTF. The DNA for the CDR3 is TGTGCCAGCAGTTACGGGCCCTTTGGCTACACCTTC.

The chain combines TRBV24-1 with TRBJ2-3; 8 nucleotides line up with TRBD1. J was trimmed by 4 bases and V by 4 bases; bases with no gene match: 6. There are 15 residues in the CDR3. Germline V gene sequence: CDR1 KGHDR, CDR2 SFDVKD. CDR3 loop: CATSEVRGRADTQYF. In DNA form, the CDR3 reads TGTGCCACCAGTGAAGTCAGGGGGCGTGCAGATACGCAGTATTTT.

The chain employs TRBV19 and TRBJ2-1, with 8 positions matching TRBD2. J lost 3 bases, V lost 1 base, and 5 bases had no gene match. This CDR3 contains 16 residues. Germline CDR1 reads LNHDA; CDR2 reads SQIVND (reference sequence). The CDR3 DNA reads TGTGCCAGTAGTATAGGGGGACGGGGGGGCTACAATGAGCAGTTCTTC. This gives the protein CASSIGGRGGYNEQFF.

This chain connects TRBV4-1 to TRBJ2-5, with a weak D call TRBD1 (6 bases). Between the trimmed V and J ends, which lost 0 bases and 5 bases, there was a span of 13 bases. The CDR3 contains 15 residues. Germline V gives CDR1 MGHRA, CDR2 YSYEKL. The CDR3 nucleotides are TGCGCCAGCAGCCAAGACCAGGGGACCGGTGAGACCCAGTACTTC. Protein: CASSQDQGTGETQYF.

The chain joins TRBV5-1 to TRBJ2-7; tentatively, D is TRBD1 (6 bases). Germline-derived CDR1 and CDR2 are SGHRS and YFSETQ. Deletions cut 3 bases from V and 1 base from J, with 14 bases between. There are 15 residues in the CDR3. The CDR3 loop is CASSSGNRVSYEQYF. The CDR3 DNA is TGCGCCAGCAGCTCCGGGAACAGGGTTTCCTACGAGCAGTACTTC.

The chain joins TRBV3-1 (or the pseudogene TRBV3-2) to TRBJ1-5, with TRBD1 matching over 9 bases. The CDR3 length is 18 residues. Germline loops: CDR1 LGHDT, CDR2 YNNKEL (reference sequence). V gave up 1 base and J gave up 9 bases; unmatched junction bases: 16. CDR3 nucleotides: TGTGCCAGCAGCCAAGCGGTGCCCGGGACAGGGTATATTCGGCCCCAGCATTTT. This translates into CASSQAVPGTGYIRPQHF.

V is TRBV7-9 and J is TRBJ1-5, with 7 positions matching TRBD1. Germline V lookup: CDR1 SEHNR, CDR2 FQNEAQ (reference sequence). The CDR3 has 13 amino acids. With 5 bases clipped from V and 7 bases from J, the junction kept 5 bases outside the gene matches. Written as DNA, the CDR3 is TGTGCCAGCAGCGACAGGGAATTCCAGCCCCAGCATTTT. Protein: CASSDREFQPQHF.

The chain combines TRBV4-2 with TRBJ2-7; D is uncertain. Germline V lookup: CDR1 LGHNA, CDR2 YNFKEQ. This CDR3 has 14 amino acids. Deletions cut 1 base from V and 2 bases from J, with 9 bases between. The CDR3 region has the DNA TGTGCCAGCAGCCAAGCGTCGTCTCCCTACGAGCAGTACTTC. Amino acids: CASSQASSPYEQYF.

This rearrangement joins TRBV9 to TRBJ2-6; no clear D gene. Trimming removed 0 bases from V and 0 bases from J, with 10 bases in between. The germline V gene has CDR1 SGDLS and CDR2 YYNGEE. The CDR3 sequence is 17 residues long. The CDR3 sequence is CASSVDPRVSGANVLTF. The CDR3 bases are TGTGCCAGCAGCGTAGACCCCCGCGTCTCTGGGGCCAACGTCCTGACTTTC. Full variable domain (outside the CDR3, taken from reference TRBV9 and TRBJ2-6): DSGVTQTPKHLITATGQRVTLRCSPRSGDLSVYWYQQSLDQGLQFLIQYYNGEERAKGNILERFSAQQFPDLHSELNLSSLELGDSALYFCASSVDPRVSGANVLTFGAGSRLTVL.

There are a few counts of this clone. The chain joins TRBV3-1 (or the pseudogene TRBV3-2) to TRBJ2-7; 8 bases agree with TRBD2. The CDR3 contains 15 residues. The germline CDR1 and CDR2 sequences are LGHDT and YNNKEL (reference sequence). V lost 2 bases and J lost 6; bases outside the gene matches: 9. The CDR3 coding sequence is TGTGCCAGCAGCCAAAGCGGGGGCCGTTTGGGCGAGCAGTACTTC. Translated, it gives CASSQSGGRLGEQYF.

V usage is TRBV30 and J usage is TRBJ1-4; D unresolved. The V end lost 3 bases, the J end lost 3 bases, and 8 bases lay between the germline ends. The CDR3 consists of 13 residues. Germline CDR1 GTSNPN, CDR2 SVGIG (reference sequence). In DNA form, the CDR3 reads TGTGCCTGGAGGGGCAGCCCTAATGAAAAACTGTTTTTT. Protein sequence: CAWRGSPNEKLFF.

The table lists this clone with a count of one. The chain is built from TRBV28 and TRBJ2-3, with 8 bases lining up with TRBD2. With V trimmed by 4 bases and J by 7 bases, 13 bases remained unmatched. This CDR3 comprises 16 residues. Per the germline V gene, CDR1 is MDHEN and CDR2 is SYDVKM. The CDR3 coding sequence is TGTGCCAGCAGTTCCTGGGGTAGCGGGGAGCAGAATACGCAGTATTTT. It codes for CASSSWGSGEQNTQYF.

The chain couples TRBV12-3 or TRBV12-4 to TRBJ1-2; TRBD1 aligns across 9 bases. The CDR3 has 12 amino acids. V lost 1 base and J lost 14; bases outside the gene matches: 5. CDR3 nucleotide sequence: TGTGCCAGCAGTTTAGGAGGGACAGGGCGGACCTTC. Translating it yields CASSLGGTGRTF.

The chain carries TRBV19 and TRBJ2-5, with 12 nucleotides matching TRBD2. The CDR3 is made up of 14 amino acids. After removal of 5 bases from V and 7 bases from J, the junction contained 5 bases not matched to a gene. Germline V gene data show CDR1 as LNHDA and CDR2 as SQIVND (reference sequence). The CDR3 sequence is CASSFTSGGLTQYF. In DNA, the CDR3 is TGTGCCAGTAGTTTCACTAGCGGGGGGCTGACCCAGTACTTC.

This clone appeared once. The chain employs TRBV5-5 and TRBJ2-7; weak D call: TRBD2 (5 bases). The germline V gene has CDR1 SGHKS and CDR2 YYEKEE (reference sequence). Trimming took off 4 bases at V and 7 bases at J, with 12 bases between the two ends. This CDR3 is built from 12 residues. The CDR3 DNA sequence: TGTGCCAGCAGCCAGCTTTGGAGGGAGCAGTACTTC. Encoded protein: CASSQLWREQYF.

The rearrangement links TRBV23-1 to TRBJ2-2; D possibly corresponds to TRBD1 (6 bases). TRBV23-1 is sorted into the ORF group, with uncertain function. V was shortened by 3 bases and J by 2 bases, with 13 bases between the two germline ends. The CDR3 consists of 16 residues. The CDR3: CASSQGTRSNTGELFF. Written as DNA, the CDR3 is TGCGCCAGCAGTCAGGGGACACGAAGCAACACCGGGGAGCTGTTTTTT.

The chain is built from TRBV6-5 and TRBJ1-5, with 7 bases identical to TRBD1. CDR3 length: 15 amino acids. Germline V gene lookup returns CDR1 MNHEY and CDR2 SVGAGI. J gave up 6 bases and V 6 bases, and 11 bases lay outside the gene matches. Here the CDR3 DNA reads TGTGCCAGCAGGACTCAGGGGGTTGTGAGTCAGCCCCAGCATTTT. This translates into CASRTQGVVSQPQHF.

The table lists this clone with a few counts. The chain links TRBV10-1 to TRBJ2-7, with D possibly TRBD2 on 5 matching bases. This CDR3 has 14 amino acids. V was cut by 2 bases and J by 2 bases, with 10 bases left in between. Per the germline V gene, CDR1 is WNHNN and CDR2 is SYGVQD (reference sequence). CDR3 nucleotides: TGCGCCAGCAGTGAGGGTTTCGGGGCCTACGAGCAGTACTTC. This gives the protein CASSEGFGAYEQYF.

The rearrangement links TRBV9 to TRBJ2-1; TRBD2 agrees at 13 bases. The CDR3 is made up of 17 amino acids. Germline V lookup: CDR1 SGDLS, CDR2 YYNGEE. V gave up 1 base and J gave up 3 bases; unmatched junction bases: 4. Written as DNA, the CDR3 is TGTGCCAGCAGCGTACATGGACTAGCGGGAGACTACAATGAGCAGTTCTTC. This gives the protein CASSVHGLAGDYNEQFF.

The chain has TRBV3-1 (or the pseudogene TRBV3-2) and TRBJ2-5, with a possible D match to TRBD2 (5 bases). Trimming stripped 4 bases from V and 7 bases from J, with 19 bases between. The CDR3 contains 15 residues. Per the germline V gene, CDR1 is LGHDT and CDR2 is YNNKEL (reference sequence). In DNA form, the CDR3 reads TGTGCCAGCAGCCCTTCGGGCCGCCAAAGCGGGACCCAGTACTTC. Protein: CASSPSGRQSGTQYF.

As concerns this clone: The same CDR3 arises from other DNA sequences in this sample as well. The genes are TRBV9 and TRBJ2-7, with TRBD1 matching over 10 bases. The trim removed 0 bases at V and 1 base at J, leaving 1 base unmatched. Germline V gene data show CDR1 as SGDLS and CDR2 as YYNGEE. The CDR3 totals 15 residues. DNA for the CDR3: TGTGCCAGCAGCGTAGGACAGGGGGCATCCTACGAGCAGTACTTC. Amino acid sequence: CASSVGQGASYEQYF.